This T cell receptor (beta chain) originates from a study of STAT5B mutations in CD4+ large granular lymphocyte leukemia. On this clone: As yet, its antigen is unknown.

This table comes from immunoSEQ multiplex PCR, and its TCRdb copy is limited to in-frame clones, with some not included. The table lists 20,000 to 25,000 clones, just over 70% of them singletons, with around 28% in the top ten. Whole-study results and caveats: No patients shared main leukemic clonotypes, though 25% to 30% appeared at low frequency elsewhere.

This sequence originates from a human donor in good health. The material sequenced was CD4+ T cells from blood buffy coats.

CDR3 amino acids: CASRQQENTEAFF. The CDR3 DNA sequence: TGTGCCAGCAGACAACAGGAGAACACTGAAGCTTTCTTT. The chain combines TRBV7-8 with TRBJ1-1; D possibly corresponds to TRBD1 (5 bases). The ends were cut back, 6 bases at V and 1 base at J, with 9 bases in the middle. CDR3 size: 13 residues. Germline V gene lookup returns CDR1 SGHVS and CDR2 FQNEAQ.